The 17 T cell receptor beta chains below come from one sample, sequenced in a study of blood T cell repertoires in COVID-19. Sequencing used immunoSEQ multiplex PCR; TCRdb keeps in-frame clones, though not all of them. The sample contains around 220,000 clones, more than 85% of which appear only once. Material: peripheral blood. These receptors came from a man aged 40-55 years with active or convalescent COVID-19.

This chain joins TRBV7-8 and TRBJ1-6, with a tentative D call TRBD1 (6 bases). This CDR3 has 15 residues. V was cut by 6 bases and J by 6 bases, with 15 bases left in between. Per the germline V gene, CDR1 is SGHVS and CDR2 is FQNEAQ. CDR3 region: CASSSHSQGNSPLHF. The DNA of the CDR3 is TGTGCCAGCAGTTCGCACTCACAGGGTAATTCACCCCTCCACTTT.

In this sample, this clone turned up once. The V gene is TRBV10-2, the J gene TRBJ2-5; 10 bases are shared with TRBD1. The CDR3 totals 16 residues. The trim removed 6 bases at V and 5 bases at J, leaving 12 bases unmatched. Germline lookup yields CDR1 WSHSY and CDR2 SAAADI. As DNA, the CDR3 is TGCGCCAGCAGCCTACACCGGGACAGGGGCTGGGAGACCCAGTACTTC. Translated, it gives CASSLHRDRGWETQYF.

This sequence joins TRBV6-5 and TRBJ2-3; 10 positions agree with TRBD2. The germline gives CDR1 MNHEY, CDR2 SVGAGI. The V gene end was trimmed by 4 bases and the J gene end by 5 bases; junction bases not matched to a gene: 9. The CDR3 contains 16 residues. As DNA, the CDR3 is TGTGCCAGCAGTTTACTAGCGGGATCCCGGGGAGATACGCAGTATTTT. Translation: CASSLLAGSRGDTQYF.

The chain carries TRBV5-4 and TRBJ1-1; 7 nucleotides align to TRBD1. Germline CDR1 is SGHNT and CDR2 is YYREEE (reference sequence). Germline trimming cut 2 bases from V and 0 bases from J; bases unmatched to any gene: 10. The CDR3 covers 17 residues. The CDR3 DNA follows: TGTGCCAGCAGCTTAAGGACAGGCACGGCCATGAACACTGAAGCTTTCTTT. This gives the protein CASSLRTGTAMNTEAFF.

This clone was counted once. The chain carries TRBV10-1 and TRBJ2-1; TRBD1 aligns across 7 bases. V trimming: 2 bases; J trimming: 15 bases; junction bases outside the gene matches: 13. This CDR3 is built from 14 residues. CDR1 and CDR2 from the germline V gene are WNHNN and SYGVQD (reference sequence). The CDR3: CASSEQSAGGLLFF. The CDR3 coding sequence is TGCGCCAGCAGTGAGCAGTCGGCAGGGGGTTTACTGTTCTTC.

The J gene is TRBJ1-3, the V gene TRBV4-1, with D possibly TRBD1 on 5 matching bases. The CDR3 loop spans 15 amino acids. Germline V gene sequence: CDR1 MGHRA, CDR2 YSYEKL. Trimming took 0 bases from V and 2 from J, leaving 8 bases between them. The CDR3 sequence is CASSQEGGAGNTIYF. The CDR3 DNA sequence: TGCGCCAGCAGCCAAGAGGGGGGGGCTGGAAACACCATATATTTT.

The chain uses TRBV12-5 and TRBJ2-7; TRBD1 aligns across 7 bases. The V and J ends lost 5 bases and 6 bases, in that order; junction bases with no gene match: 7. The CDR3 is 13 amino acids. Looked up from germline, CDR1 is LGHNT and CDR2 is FRNRAP. The CDR3 here is CASGIGTAIEQYF. The CDR3 DNA is TGTGCTAGTGGTATCGGGACAGCAATCGAGCAGTACTTC.

The genes are TRBV6-5 and TRBJ1-6; D might be TRBD1 (5 bases). V was pared by 5 bases and J by 13 bases, with 21 bases between. This CDR3 has 15 residues. Germline V gene sequence: CDR1 MNHEY, CDR2 SVGAGI. The DNA for the CDR3 is TGTGCCAGCAGTCAAACTATAAGGGGCGATACGCCCCTCCACTTT. Its translation: CASSQTIRGDTPLHF.

The rearrangement links TRBV20-1 to TRBJ2-7; D might be TRBD2 (6 bases). The CDR3 is made up of 11 amino acids. Germline CDR1 DFQATT, CDR2 SNEGSKA (reference sequence). V lost 6 bases to trimming and J lost 6 bases, with 12 bases between them. The CDR3 DNA follows: TGCAGTGCGGGGACTCGGTCCGAGCAGTACTTC. Protein sequence: CSAGTRSEQYF.

The V call is TRBV5-1, the J call TRBJ2-7; possible D gene TRBD2, 5 bases. The CDR3 is 14 amino acids. Germline loops: CDR1 SGHRS, CDR2 YFSETQ. V shed 2 bases and J shed 5 bases, with 14 bases lying between them. The CDR3 spells CASSFQSREDEQYF. The CDR3 region has the DNA TGCGCCAGCAGCTTTCAGTCCCGGGAAGACGAGCAGTACTTC. The entire variable domain, with the rest obtained from reference TRBV5-1 and TRBJ2-7, is as follows: KAGVTQTPRYLIKTRGQQVTLSCSPISGHRSVSWYQQTPGQGLQFLFEYFSETQRNKGNFPGRFSGRQFSNSRSEMNVSTLELGDSALYLCASSFQSREDEQYFGPGTRLTVT.

The chain uses TRBV30 and TRBJ1-2, with unresolved D. Germline assignment: CDR1 GTSNPN and CDR2 SVGIG (reference sequence). Trimming left V 2 bases short and J 8 bases short, with 15 bases between. The CDR3 spans 13 residues. The CDR3 loop reads CAWSQLREEGYTF. CDR3 bases: TGTGCCTGGAGTCAACTCCGGGAGGAGGGCTACACCTTC.

This clone is a singleton in its sample. CDR3 amino acids: CASSQSWTGTEAFF. CDR3 sequence (DNA): TGTGCCAGCAGCCAATCCTGGACAGGTACTGAAGCTTTCTTT. The chain uses TRBV3-1 (or the pseudogene TRBV3-2) and TRBJ1-1, with 7 bases that match TRBD1. Germline V gene sequence: CDR1 LGHDT, CDR2 YNNKEL (reference sequence). V shed 2 bases, J shed 5 bases, and the junction held 5 bases outside the gene matches. CDR3 size: 14 residues.

The chain recombines TRBV4-2 with TRBJ1-5, with 7 nucleotides matching TRBD1. CDR3 length equals 15 residues. In germline, CDR1 is LGHNA, CDR2 YNFKEQ. J was trimmed by 6 bases and V by 0 bases; bases with no gene match: 5. CDR3 residues: CASSQDGTDAQPQHF. CDR3 bases: TGTGCCAGCAGCCAAGATGGGACAGATGCTCAGCCCCAGCATTTT.

This sequence joins TRBV5-5 and TRBJ1-2, with 8 bases matching TRBD1. The germline CDR1 and CDR2 sequences are SGHKS and YYEKEE (reference sequence). The CDR3 covers 16 residues. With V trimmed by 4 bases and J by 5 bases, 13 bases remained unmatched. The CDR3 DNA reads as TGTGCCAGCAGCCTCATGCAGGGGGCTGAGTGGTATGGCTACACCTTC. This sequence encodes CASSLMQGAEWYGYTF.

The chain is built from TRBV5-1 and TRBJ1-1, with D possibly matching TRBD1 (5 bases). The V gene's germline CDR1 is SGHRS and CDR2 YFSETQ. V lost 0 bases and J 1 base, leaving 7 bases between the germline ends. This CDR3 spans 14 amino acids. The chain's CDR3 is CASSLEGWNTEAFF. CDR3 DNA: TGCGCCAGCAGCTTGGAGGGGTGGAACACTGAAGCTTTCTTT.

This clone was observed a few times. J is TRBJ2-3 and V is TRBV2, with D maybe TRBD2 (6 bases). CDR3 length: 14 amino acids. Trimming pared 8 bases from V and 0 bases from J, leaving 12 bases between. CDR1 and CDR2 (germline): SNHLY, FYNNEI. CDR3 region: CASVREPSTDTQYF. The CDR3 DNA is TGTGCCAGCGTCCGGGAGCCCAGCACAGATACGCAGTATTTT.

The V and J genes are TRBV9 and TRBJ2-1; possible D gene TRBD2, 6 bases. The CDR3 runs 16 residues. V was shortened by 4 bases and J by 12 bases, with 26 bases between the two germline ends. Germline assignment: CDR1 SGDLS and CDR2 YYNGEE. The CDR3 spells CASSPSPAASKEGQFF. CDR3 bases: TGTGCCAGCAGCCCCTCCCCCGCCGCTTCCAAGGAGGGGCAGTTCTTC.